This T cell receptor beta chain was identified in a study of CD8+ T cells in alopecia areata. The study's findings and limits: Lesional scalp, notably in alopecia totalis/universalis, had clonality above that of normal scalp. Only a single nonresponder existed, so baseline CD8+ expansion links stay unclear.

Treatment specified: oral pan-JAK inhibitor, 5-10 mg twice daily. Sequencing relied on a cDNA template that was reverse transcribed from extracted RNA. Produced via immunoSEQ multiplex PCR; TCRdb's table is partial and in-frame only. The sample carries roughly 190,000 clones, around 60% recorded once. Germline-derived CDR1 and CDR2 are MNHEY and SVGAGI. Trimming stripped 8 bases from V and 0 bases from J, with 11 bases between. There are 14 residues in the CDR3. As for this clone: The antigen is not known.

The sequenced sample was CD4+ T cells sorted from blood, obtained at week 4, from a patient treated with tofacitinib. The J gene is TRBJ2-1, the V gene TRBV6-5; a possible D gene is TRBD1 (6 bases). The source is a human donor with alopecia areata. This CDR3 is CASWTDSSYNEQFF. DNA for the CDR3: TGTGCCAGCTGGACAGATAGCTCCTACAATGAGCAGTTCTTC.